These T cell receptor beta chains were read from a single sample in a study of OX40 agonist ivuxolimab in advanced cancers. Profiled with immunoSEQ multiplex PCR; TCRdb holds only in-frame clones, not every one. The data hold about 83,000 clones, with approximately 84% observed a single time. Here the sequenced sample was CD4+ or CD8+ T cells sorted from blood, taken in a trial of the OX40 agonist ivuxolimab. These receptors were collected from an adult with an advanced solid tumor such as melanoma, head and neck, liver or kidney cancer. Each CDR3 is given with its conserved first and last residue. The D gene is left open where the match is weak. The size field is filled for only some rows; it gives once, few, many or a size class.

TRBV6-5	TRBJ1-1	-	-	TGTGCCAGCAGTTACTCGATTAGTACGCTAAGCGTTGAAGCTTTCTTT	CASSYSISTLSVEAFF
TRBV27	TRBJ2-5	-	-	TGTGCCAGCAGCTTTTTCCCCCAAGGGGAGACCCAGTACTTC	CASSFFPQGETQYF
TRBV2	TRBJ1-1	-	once	TGTGCCAGCAGTGTGGAGAACACTGAAGCTTTCTTT	CASSVENTEAFF
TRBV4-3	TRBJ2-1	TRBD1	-	TGCGCCAGCAGCCCGGGACAGGGCTACAATGAGCAGTTCTTC	CASSPGQGYNEQFF
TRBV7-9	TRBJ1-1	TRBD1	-	TGTGCCAGCAGCTTAGAGGGGACAGGGGACACTGAAGCTTTCTTT	CASSLEGTGDTEAFF
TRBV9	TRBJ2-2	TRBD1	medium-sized	TGTGCCAGCAGCGGCAAACAGGGGGCTACCGGGGAGCTGTTTTTT	CASSGKQGATGELFF
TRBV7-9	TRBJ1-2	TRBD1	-	TGTGCCAGCAGCTTAGTAGCAGGGGGAAGAGGCTACACCTTC	CASSLVAGGRGYTF
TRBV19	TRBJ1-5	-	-	TGTGCCAGTAGTATCGAGACCGGGGTAGGTCAGCCCCAGCATTTT	CASSIETGVGQPQHF
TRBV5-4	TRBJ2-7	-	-	TGTGCCAGCAGCTTATGGGGTTCGGGAGAGCAGTACTTC	CASSLWGSGEQYF
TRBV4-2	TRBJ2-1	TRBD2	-	TGTGCCAGCAGATCTATTGGGACTAGCGGGGGGGCAGGAGAGCAGTTCTTC	CASRSIGTSGGAGEQFF
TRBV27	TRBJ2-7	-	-	TGTGCCAGCCGCCTCAAGGGGGGGGGCATCTACGAGCAGTACTTC	CASRLKGGGIYEQYF
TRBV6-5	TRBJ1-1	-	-	TGTGCCAGCAGTTATTTCGCGGGGAAGGCTGAAGCTTTCTTT	CASSYFAGKAEAFF
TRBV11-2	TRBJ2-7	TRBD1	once	TGTGCCAGCAGCTCAATGGGGACAGTTGGGCTCGAGCAGTACTTC	CASSSMGTVGLEQYF
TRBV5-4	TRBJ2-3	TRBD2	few	TGTGCCAGCAGCCAGATAGGGACTAGCGCGAGCACAGATACGCAGTATTTT	CASSQIGTSASTDTQYF
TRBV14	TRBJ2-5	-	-	TGTGCCAGCAGCCGAGGGACTCTTAGGGAGACCCAGTACTTC	CASSRGTLRETQYF
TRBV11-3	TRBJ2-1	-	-	TGTGCCAGCAGCCGGGGAGGATTCTTCGACAATGAGCAGTTCTTC	CASSRGGFFDNEQFF
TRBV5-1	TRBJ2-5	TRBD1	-	TGCGCCAGCAGCACGTTGGGACAGAGAGTAGCTTCACAAGAGACCCAGTACTTC	CASSTLGQRVASQETQYF
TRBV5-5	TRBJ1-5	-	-	TGTGCCAGCAGTCCCGGACACAATAGCAATCAGCCCCAGCATTTT	CASSPGHNSNQPQHF
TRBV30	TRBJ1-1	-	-	TGTGCCTGGAGTGTAAGCAGGGACACTGAAGCTTTCTTT	CAWSVSRDTEAFF
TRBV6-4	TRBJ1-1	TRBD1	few	TGTGCCAGCAGATCACAGGGGGATGGTAGTGAAGCTTTCTTT	CASRSQGDGSEAFF
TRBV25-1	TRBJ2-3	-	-	TGTGCCAGCAGTGAATCGCCGTCAGATACGCAGTATTTT	CASSESPSDTQYF
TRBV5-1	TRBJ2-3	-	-	TGCGCCAGCAGCCACACAGATACGCAGTATTTT	CASSHTDTQYF
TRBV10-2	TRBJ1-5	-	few	TGCGCCAGCAGTGAAAAGGTGGAAAATCAGCCCCAGCATTTT	CASSEKVENQPQHF
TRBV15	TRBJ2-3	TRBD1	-	TGTGCCACCAGCAGAGATCCGGGACAGGGATCAGATACGCAGTATTTT	CATSRDPGQGSDTQYF
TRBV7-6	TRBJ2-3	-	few	TGTGCCAGCAGCTTAGCTGGTCCAGCGACCCGCACAGATACGCAGTATTTT	CASSLAGPATRTDTQYF
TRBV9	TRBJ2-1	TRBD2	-	TGTGCCAGCAGCCGGCGGGAGGGGGAGCAGTTCTTC	CASSRREGEQFF
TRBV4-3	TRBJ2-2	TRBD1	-	TGCGCCAGCAGCCAAGATTGGACAGGGGCGGCCGGGGAGCTGTTTTTT	CASSQDWTGAAGELFF
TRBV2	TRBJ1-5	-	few	TGTGCCAGCAGTCAGGGTAGCAATCAGCCCCAGCATTTT	CASSQGSNQPQHF
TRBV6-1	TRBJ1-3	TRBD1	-	TGTGCCAGCAGTGAATGGGGACAGGTTGAGGATTTT	CASSEWGQVEDF
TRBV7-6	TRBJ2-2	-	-	TGTGCCAGCAGCTTAGTGGCAGAGTACACCGGGGAGCTGTTTTTT	CASSLVAEYTGELFF
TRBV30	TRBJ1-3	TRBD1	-	TGTGCCTGGAGTGTGGGGACAGGGGCTAGCTCTGGAAACACCATATATTTT	CAWSVGTGASSGNTIYF
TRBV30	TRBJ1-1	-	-	TGTGCCTGGAGTGTACAAGGGGGTTACACTGAAGCTTTCTTT	CAWSVQGGYTEAFF
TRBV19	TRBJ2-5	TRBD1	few	TGTGCCAGTAGTCCCTCAGACAGGGGGCGAGAGACCCAGTACTTC	CASSPSDRGRETQYF
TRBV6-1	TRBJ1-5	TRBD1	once	TGTGCCAGCAGTGCGACAGGGGCAAATCAGCCCCAGCATTTT	CASSATGANQPQHF
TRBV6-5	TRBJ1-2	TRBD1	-	TGTGCCAGCAGTTACGACGGACAGGGTGACACCTTC	CASSYDGQGDTF
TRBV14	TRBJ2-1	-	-	TGTGCCAGCAGCTATTACAATGAGCAGTTCTTC	CASSYYNEQFF
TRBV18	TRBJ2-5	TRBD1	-	TGTGCCAGCTCACCCAGAGGACAGGGTGGAGAGACCCAGTACTTC	CASSPRGQGGETQYF
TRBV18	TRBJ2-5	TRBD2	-	TGTGCCAGCTCACCGGCGGGGGAAGAGACCCAGTACTTC	CASSPAGEETQYF
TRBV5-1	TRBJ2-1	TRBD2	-	TGCGCCAGCAGCAGAACTAGCGGGCAAGGGGATGAGCAGTTCTTC	CASSRTSGQGDEQFF
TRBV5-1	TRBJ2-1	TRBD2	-	TGCGCCAGCAGCTTGGGTAGCGGGAGCCCGGACAATGAGCAGTTCTTC	CASSLGSGSPDNEQFF
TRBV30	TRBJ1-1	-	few	TGTGCCTGGAATCAGGTCTCCACTGAAGCTTTCTTT	CAWNQVSTEAFF